This is a list of T cell receptor beta chains from one sample in a study of blood T cells in healthy people across ages. From the 5' RACE reads, TCRdb called clonotypes with MiXCR, one entry per CDR3 protein. The sample lists approximately 800,000 distinct CDR3 sequences, roughly 35% seen once, with over 10% in the top ten. Sequencing used blood. These receptors all come from a man aged 18 to 30 in good health. CDR3s include the opening cysteine and the closing phenylalanine or tryptophan.

v_gene | CDR3aa
TRBV5-1 | CASSFSGAFNEQYF
TRBV11-1 | CASSLQGDPYNEQFF
TRBV15 | CATSTILGTGNGELFF
TRBV20-1 | CSGSPFDRGLGEAFF
TRBV12-3/TRBV12-4 | CASSFELAASSGANVLTF
TRBV2 | CASSEDRIQYF
TRBV13 | CASSLGRQGSGTDTQYF
TRBV20-1 | CSAINAAGNSPLHF
TRBV12-3/TRBV12-4 | CASSSGQGSEKLFF
TRBV12-3/TRBV12-4 | CASSLGCEQYF
TRBV7-2 | CASSSLGEQFF
TRBV29-1 | CSVEDWGETQFF
TRBV7-2 | CASSPGGTSTPDTQYF
TRBV12-3/TRBV12-4 | CASSFAGAPDTQYF
TRBV12-3/TRBV12-4 | CASSSDSEETQYF
TRBV5-1 | CAGSSDATRRTATQYF
TRBV6-2/TRBV6-3 | CASSPAGTSGANVLTF
TRBV5-1 | CASSFTDMNTEAFF
TRBV24-1 | CATSDFNGPNKGQFF